This TCR beta chain was recovered during a study of PD-1 blockade in classical Hodgkin lymphoma. Findings and caveats of the study: For complete responders, baseline diversity was comparable to that of newly diagnosed patients. Patients excluded were those beginning nivolumab under 1 year after ASCT. By C4D1 there was a significant rise in CD4+ TCR diversity but not in CD8+ TCR diversity.

Of note for this clone: Its antigen is undetermined.

Every one of the patients relapsed after autologous stem cell transplantation (brentuximab vedotin exposure was variable). Complete response, partial response or progressive disease made up the best responses. TCRdb's copy holds only in-frame clones and misses some; the assay was immunoSEQ multiplex PCR. The data show about 97,000 clones, over 80% seen once. V shed 6 bases and J 6 bases; nucleotides not matched to a gene: 4. CDR3 size: 14 residues. Looked up from germline, CDR1 is SGHAT and CDR2 is FQNNGV. This TCR came from a human donor with classical Hodgkin lymphoma. V gene TRBV11-2 combines with J gene TRBJ1-6; 8 nucleotides align to TRBD1. The specimen was peripheral blood mononuclear cells (PBMCs), collected at baseline. Here the CDR3 reads CASSWDRSNSPLHF. The CDR3, as DNA: TGTGCCAGCAGTTGGGACAGGAGTAATTCACCCCTCCACTTT.